This T cell receptor (beta chain) came from a study of molecular identifiers for immune sequencing clone quantification. This clonotype occurred a few times. TCRdb called the PCR reads again in MiXCR, with one record for every CDR3 protein. The sample has around 480,000 distinct CDR3 sequences, about a fifth seen once. V trimming: 4 bases; J trimming: 0 bases; junction bases outside the gene matches: 5. CDR3 length: 15 amino acids. Germline V gene sequence: CDR1 MDHEN, CDR2 SYDVKM. This sequence was found in a human donor in good health. Some libraries in this study had Jurkat cell RNA spiked in. The sequencing input was naive CD8+ T cells from blood, with Jurkat cell RNA spiked in. The sample's subset: FACS-sorted CD8+CD4-CCR7+CD45RA+ naive T cells. The chain uses TRBV28 and TRBJ1-2; 7 positions agree with TRBD1. Written as DNA, the CDR3 is TGTGCCAGCAGTTACCAGGGGGTTCCTAACTATGGCTACACCTTC. Encoded protein: CASSYQGVPNYGYTF.